This TCR beta chain was identified during a study of CD8 T cells in Susac syndrome. RNA was extracted with the RNeasy kit, and a quantity of about 0.45 to 1 ug was reverse transcribed using random hexamers. TCR beta CDR3 was amplified by immunoSEQ covering 54 Vbeta and 13 Jbeta. TCRdb re-analysed the immunoSEQ multiplex PCR reads in MiXCR, keeping a single row per CDR3 protein. In the table there are 110,000 or so distinct CDR3 sequences, about 90% of which are singletons. This CDR3 has 14 residues. Germline CDR1 and CDR2: DFQATT and SNEGSKA (reference sequence). V lost 3 bases and J lost 0, with 12 bases in between.

Sequencing used CD8+ T cells from PBMCs. The sequence derives from a human donor in good health. This chain joins TRBV20-1 and TRBJ2-7, with D perhaps TRBD2 (6 bases). In DNA, the CDR3 is TGCAGTGCTAGGAGCGGGCTGAGCTCCTACGAGCAGTACTTC. Translation gives CSARSGLSSYEQYF.